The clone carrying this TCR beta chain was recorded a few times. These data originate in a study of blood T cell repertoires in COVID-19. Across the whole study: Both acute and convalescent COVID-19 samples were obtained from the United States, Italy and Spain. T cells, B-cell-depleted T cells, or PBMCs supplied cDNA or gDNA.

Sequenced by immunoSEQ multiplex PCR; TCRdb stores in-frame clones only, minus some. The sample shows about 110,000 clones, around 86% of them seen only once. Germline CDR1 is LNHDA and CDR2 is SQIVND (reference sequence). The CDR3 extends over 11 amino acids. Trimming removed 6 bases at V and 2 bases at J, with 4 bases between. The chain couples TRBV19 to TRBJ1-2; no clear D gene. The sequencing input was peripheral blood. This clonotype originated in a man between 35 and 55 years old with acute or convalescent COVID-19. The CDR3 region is CASSLNYGYTF. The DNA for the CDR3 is TGTGCCAGTAGCCTAAACTATGGCTACACCTTC. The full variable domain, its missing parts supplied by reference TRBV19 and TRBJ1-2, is DGGITQSPKYLFRKEGQNVTLSCEQNLNHDAMYWYRQDPGQGLRLIYYSQIVNDFQKGDIAEGYSVSREKKESFPLTVTSAQKNPTAFYLCASSLNYGYTFGSGTRLTVV.